The rows below give T cell receptor beta chains drawn from one sample of a study of graft-versus-host responses after intestinal transplantation. TCRdb keeps only in-frame clones here, not all; method: immunoSEQ multiplex PCR. The table lists tens of thousands of clones, about 94% of them singletons. Sequenced here: PBMCs, sampled 16 days after intestinal transplant. Receptors were obtained from a human patient who received an intestinal transplant, so some T cells may come from the graft donor. Both conserved end residues are part of each CDR3. The D gene is left open where the match is weak. Clone size appears in some rows only: once, few, many, or a class for an expanded clone.

J,length,size,D,V,CDR3,DNA
TRBJ2-7,16,NA,NA,TRBV28,CASSLSSGTPYNEQYF,TGTGCCAGCAGTTTATCGTCGGGAACACCCTATAACGAGCAGTACTTC
TRBJ1-5,14,NA,NA,TRBV27,CASSASGTLRPQHF,TGTGCCAGCAGTGCCTCCGGGACACTCCGTCCCCAGCATTTT
TRBJ1-4,16,NA,TRBD1,TRBV2,CASSYGTVLTNEKLFF,TGTGCCAGCAGTTACGGGACAGTCTTAACTAATGAAAAACTGTTTTTT
TRBJ2-1,16,NA,TRBD2,TRBV27,CASSFLTSGGYNEQFF,TGTGCCAGCAGTTTTTTGACTAGCGGGGGTTACAATGAGCAGTTCTTC
TRBJ2-2,14,NA,TRBD1,TRBV2,CASNDRGRSGELFF,TGTGCCAGCAATGACAGGGGGCGTTCCGGGGAGCTGTTTTTT
TRBJ1-1,11,NA,NA,TRBV2,CASNAGSEAFF,TGTGCCAGCAACGCGGGCTCTGAAGCTTTCTTT
TRBJ2-2,18,NA,TRBD2,TRBV7-3,CASSLNAAETSGTGELFF,TGTGCCAGCAGCTTAAATGCGGCGGAGACTAGCGGCACCGGGGAGCTGTTTTTT
TRBJ1-5,15,NA,TRBD1,TRBV19,CASKAQGDSNQPQHF,TGTGCCAGTAAGGCCCAGGGGGATAGCAATCAGCCCCAGCATTTT
TRBJ1-2,15,NA,TRBD1,TRBV27,CASSLKGTGVYGYTF,TGTGCCAGCAGTTTAAAGGGGACAGGGGTCTATGGCTACACCTTC
TRBJ1-1,15,NA,NA,TRBV28,CASSLMETPYTEAFF,TGTGCCAGCAGTTTAATGGAAACTCCCTACACTGAAGCTTTCTTT
TRBJ2-5,13,NA,NA,TRBV19,CASSIVAGETQYF,TGTGCCAGTAGTATAGTCGCCGGTGAGACCCAGTACTTC
TRBJ2-6,17,NA,NA,TRBV18,CASSPSGTRSGANVLTF,TGTGCCAGCTCACCATCAGGGACCCGATCTGGGGCCAACGTCCTGACTTTC
TRBJ2-3,16,few,TRBD2,TRBV7-6,CASSLRPSGSTDTQYF,TGTGCCAGCAGCTTAAGGCCTAGCGGTAGCACAGATACGCAGTATTTT
TRBJ2-3,15,NA,NA,TRBV5-4,CASSPGASSTDTQYF,TGTGCCAGCAGCCCGGGGGCTAGTTCCACAGATACGCAGTATTTT
TRBJ2-1,17,NA,TRBD1,TRBV7-8,CASSLAPPGQGYNEQFF,TGTGCCAGCAGCTTAGCCCCCCCAGGACAGGGTTACAATGAGCAGTTCTTC
TRBJ2-1,16,once,TRBD2,TRBV18,CASSPRLAGPYNEQFF,TGTGCCAGCTCACCACGCCTAGCGGGACCTTACAATGAGCAGTTCTTC
TRBJ2-5,16,NA,TRBD1,TRBV5-6,CASSLVLTGNKETQYF,TGTGCCAGCAGCTTGGTGTTGACAGGGAATAAGGAGACCCAGTACTTC
TRBJ2-7,12,NA,TRBD1,TRBV25-1,CASRTGNYEQYF,TGTGCCTCAAGGACAGGGAACTACGAGCAGTACTTC
TRBJ2-3,15,NA,NA,TRBV4-3,CASSITLGGTDTQYF,TGCGCCAGCAGTATTACACTAGGGGGCACAGATACGCAGTATTTT
TRBJ2-7,11,NA,NA,TRBV7-2,CASSLFYEQYF,TGTGCCAGCAGCTTATTTTACGAGCAGTACTTC
TRBJ2-7,11,NA,NA,TRBV4-1,CASSQEGEWDF,TGCGCCAGCAGCCAAGAGGGGGAGTGGGACTTC
TRBJ2-3,13,NA,NA,TRBV10-1,CASSELRTDTQYF,TGCGCCAGCAGCGAACTCCGCACAGATACGCAGTATTTT
TRBJ2-3,14,once,TRBD2,TRBV30,CAWSFSGIADTQYF,TGTGCCTGGAGCTTCAGCGGGATAGCAGATACGCAGTATTTT
TRBJ2-1,12,NA,NA,TRBV28,CASSFSYNEQFF,TGTGCCAGCAGTTTCTCCTACAATGAGCAGTTCTTC
TRBJ2-3,14,NA,NA,TRBV10-3,CAISEPLSSDTQYF,TGTGCCATCAGCGAACCCCTTAGCTCAGATACGCAGTATTTT
TRBJ2-7,14,NA,TRBD1,TRBV27,CASTERTGAYEQYF,TGTGCCAGCACCGAAAGGACAGGGGCCTACGAGCAGTACTTC
TRBJ2-1,17,NA,NA,TRBV9,CASSTTRRDSSFNEQFF,TGTGCCAGCAGCACCACCAGGAGGGACAGCTCCTTCAATGAGCAGTTCTTC
TRBJ2-7,15,once,TRBD2,TRBV6-6,CASREELAGFYEQYF,TGTGCCAGCAGGGAAGAACTAGCGGGTTTCTACGAGCAGTACTTC
TRBJ2-1,12,NA,NA,TRBV4-1,CASSQTGNEQFF,TGCGCCAGCAGCCAGACGGGGAATGAGCAGTTCTTC
TRBJ2-1,17,NA,TRBD1,TRBV28,CASTLQGVAQGYNEQFF,TGTGCCAGCACCCTCCAGGGGGTAGCCCAGGGGTACAATGAGCAGTTCTTC
TRBJ2-5,12,NA,NA,TRBV5-1,CASSGIGETQYF,TGCGCCAGCAGCGGGATCGGGGAGACCCAGTACTTC
TRBJ2-1,15,NA,TRBD2,TRBV15,CATGPTSGSYNEQFF,TGTGCCACCGGCCCGACTAGCGGGAGCTACAATGAGCAGTTCTTC
TRBJ2-6,17,NA,TRBD1,TRBV5-1,CASSPWTGPGGANVLTF,TGCGCCAGCAGCCCATGGACAGGGCCCGGTGGGGCCAACGTCCTGACTTTC
TRBJ2-2,15,NA,NA,TRBV19,CASSSRYENTGELFF,TGTGCCAGTAGTAGTCGATACGAAAACACCGGGGAGCTGTTTTTT
TRBJ2-7,14,once,NA,TRBV7-2,CASSFSIGSYEQYF,TGTGCCAGCAGCTTCAGTATCGGCTCCTACGAGCAGTACTTC
TRBJ2-1,16,NA,NA,TRBV27,CASSPQRGGGLNEQFF,TGTGCCAGCAGTCCCCAGAGGGGGGGAGGGCTCAATGAGCAGTTCTTC
TRBJ2-1,12,NA,NA,TRBV6-1,CAAGRSEYEQFF,TGTGCCGCTGGGAGGAGTGAGTATGAGCAGTTCTTC
TRBJ2-2,16,NA,TRBD1,TRBV15,CATKPGQGLDTGELFF,TGTGCCACCAAGCCGGGACAGGGGCTTGACACCGGGGAGCTGTTTTTT
TRBJ2-7,14,NA,TRBD1,TRBV27,CASSQTGGLDEQYF,TGTGCCAGCAGCCAGACAGGGGGCCTCGACGAGCAGTACTTC
TRBJ1-5,16,NA,TRBD1,TRBV10-3,CAISDSLTGPNQPQHF,TGTGCCATCAGTGACTCACTGACAGGGCCGAATCAGCCCCAGCATTTT
TRBJ1-3,16,NA,NA,TRBV4-1,CASSQVTAYSGNTIYF,TGCGCCAGCAGCCAAGTAACCGCTTACTCTGGAAACACCATATATTTT
TRBJ2-5,16,NA,NA,TRBV4-2,CASSQDGAYLQETQYF,TGTGCCAGCAGCCAAGATGGGGCTTACCTCCAAGAGACCCAGTACTTC
TRBJ2-7,16,once,TRBD1,TRBV7-7,CASSLGPGTGAWEQYF,TGTGCCAGCAGCTTAGGACCGGGGACAGGCGCTTGGGAGCAGTACTTC
TRBJ2-7,12,NA,TRBD2,TRBV28,CASSWGGYEQYF,TGTGCCAGCAGTTGGGGGGGCTACGAGCAGTACTTC
TRBJ2-1,16,NA,NA,TRBV5-1,CASSLVVRSSYNEQFF,TGCGCCAGCAGCTTGGTAGTCCGAAGCTCCTACAATGAGCAGTTCTTC
TRBJ2-5,15,few,TRBD1,TRBV19,CASTGTGGVGETQYF,TGTGCCAGTACGGGGACAGGGGGCGTGGGAGAGACCCAGTACTTC
TRBJ2-7,16,NA,TRBD1,TRBV4-2,CASSQESGTGGYEQYF,TGTGCCAGCAGCCAAGAATCCGGGACAGGGGGATACGAGCAGTACTTC
TRBJ2-3,17,NA,TRBD2,TRBV30,CAWSTTGLAGAQDTQYF,TGTGCCTGGAGTACGACGGGACTAGCGGGCGCCCAAGATACGCAGTATTTT
TRBJ1-1,14,NA,NA,TRBV6-1,CASSTGFLNTEAFF,TGTGCCAGCAGTACGGGATTCTTGAACACTGAAGCTTTCTTT
TRBJ2-4,15,once,NA,TRBV9,CASSVDGLAKNIQYF,TGTGCCAGCAGCGTAGACGGGTTAGCCAAAAACATTCAGTACTTC
TRBJ2-7,14,NA,TRBD1,TRBV7-9,CASSPRQGSYEQYF,TGTGCCAGCAGCCCACGACAGGGCTCCTACGAGCAGTACTTC
TRBJ1-2,14,NA,NA,TRBV6-6,CASSYSTRAYGYTF,TGTGCCAGCAGTTACTCGACCAGGGCCTATGGCTACACCTTC